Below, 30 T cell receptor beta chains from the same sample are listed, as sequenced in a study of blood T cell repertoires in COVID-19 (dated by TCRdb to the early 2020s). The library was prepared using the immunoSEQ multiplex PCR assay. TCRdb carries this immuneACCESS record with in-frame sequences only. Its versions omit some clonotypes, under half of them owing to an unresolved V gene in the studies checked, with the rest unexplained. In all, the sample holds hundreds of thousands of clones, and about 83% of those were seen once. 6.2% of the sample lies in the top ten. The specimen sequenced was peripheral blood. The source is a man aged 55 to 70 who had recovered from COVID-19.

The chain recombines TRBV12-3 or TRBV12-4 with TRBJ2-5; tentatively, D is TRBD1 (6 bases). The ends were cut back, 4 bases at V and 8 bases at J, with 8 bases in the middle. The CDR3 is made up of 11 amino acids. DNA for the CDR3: TGTGCCAGCAGTTCAGGGGTTACCCAGTACTTC. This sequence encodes CASSSGVTQYF.

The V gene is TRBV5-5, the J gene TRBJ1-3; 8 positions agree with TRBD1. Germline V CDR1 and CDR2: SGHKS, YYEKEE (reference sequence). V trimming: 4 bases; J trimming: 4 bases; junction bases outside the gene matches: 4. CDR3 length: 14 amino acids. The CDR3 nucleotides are TGTGCCAGCAGCCGGACAGGGAACGGAAACACCATATATTTT. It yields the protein CASSRTGNGNTIYF.

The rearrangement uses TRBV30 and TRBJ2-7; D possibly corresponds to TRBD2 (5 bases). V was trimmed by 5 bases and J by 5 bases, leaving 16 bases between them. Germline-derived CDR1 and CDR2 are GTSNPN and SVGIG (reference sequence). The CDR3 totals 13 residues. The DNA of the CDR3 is TGTGCCTGGTCGTCCGTGGACTGGGACGAGCAGTACTTC. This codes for CAWSSVDWDEQYF.

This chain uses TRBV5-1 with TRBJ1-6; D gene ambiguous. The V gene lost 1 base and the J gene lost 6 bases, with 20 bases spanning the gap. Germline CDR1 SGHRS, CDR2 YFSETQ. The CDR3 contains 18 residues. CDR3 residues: CASSLRLTRGETNSPLHF. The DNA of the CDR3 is TGCGCCAGCAGCTTGAGATTAACTCGCGGGGAAACTAATTCACCCCTCCACTTT.

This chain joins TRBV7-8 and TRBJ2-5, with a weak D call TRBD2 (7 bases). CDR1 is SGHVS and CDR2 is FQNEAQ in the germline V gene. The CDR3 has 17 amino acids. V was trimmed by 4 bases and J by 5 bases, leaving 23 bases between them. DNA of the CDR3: TGTGCCAGCAGCTCGGCCGCTAGCGGAAGGGGGAGGGAGACCCAGTACTTC. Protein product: CASSSAASGRGRETQYF.

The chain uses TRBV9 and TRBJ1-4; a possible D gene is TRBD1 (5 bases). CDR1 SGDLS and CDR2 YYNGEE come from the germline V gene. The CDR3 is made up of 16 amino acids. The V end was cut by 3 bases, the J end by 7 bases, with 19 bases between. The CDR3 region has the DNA TGTGCCAGCAGCGCACCGTCAGGGTTCAGTATTGAAAAACTGTTTTTT. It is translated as CASSAPSGFSIEKLFF.

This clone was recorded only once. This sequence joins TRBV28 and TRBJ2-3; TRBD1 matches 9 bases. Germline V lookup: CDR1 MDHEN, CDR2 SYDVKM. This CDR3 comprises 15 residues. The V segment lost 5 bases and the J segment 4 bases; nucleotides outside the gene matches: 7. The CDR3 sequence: CASSVPGQGSDTQYF. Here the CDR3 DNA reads TGTGCCAGCAGTGTCCCGGGACAGGGCTCAGATACGCAGTATTTT.

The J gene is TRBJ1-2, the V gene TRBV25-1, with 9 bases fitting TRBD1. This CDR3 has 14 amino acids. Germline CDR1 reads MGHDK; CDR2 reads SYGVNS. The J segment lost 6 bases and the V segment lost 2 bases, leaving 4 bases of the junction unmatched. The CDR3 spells CASSEIGTGNGYTF. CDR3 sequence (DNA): TGTGCCAGCAGTGAAATAGGGACAGGGAATGGCTACACCTTC.

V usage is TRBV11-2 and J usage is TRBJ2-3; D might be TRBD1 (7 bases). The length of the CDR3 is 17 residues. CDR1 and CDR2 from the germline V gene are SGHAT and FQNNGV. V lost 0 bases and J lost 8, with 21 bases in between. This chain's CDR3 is CASSLDKWKNRGGTQYF. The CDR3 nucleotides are TGTGCCAGCAGCTTAGATAAATGGAAAAACAGGGGAGGTACGCAGTATTTT.

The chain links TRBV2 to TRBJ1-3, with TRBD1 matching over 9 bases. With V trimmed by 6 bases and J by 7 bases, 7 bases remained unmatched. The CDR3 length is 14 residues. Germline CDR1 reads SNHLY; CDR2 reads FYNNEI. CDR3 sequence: CASRAGQGGNTIYF. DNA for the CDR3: TGTGCCAGCAGGGCGGGACAGGGAGGGAACACCATATATTTT. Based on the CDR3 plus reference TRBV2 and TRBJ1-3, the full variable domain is EPEVTQTPSHQVTQMGQEVILRCVPISNHLYFYWYRQILGQKVEFLVSFYNNEISEKSEIFDDQFSVERPDGSNFTLKIRSTKLEDSAMYFCASRAGQGGNTIYFGEGSWLTVV.

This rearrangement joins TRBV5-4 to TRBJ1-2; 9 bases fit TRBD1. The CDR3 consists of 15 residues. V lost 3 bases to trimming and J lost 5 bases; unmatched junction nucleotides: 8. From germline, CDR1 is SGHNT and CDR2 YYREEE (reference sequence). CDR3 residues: CASSWGDRDFYGYTF. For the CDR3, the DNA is TGTGCCAGCAGCTGGGGGGACAGGGACTTTTATGGCTACACCTTC.

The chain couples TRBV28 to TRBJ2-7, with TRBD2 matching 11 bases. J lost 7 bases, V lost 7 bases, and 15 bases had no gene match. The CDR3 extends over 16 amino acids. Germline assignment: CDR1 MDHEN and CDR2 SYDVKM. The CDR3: CASTLGPLAGAGEQYF. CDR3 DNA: TGTGCCAGCACCCTTGGCCCACTAGCGGGAGCTGGAGAGCAGTACTTC.

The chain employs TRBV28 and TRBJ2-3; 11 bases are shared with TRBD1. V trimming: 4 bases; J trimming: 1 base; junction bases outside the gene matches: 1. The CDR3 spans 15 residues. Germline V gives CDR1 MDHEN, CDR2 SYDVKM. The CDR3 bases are TGTGCCAGCAGTTGGGGACAGGGGGGCACAGATACGCAGTATTTT. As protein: CASSWGQGGTDTQYF.

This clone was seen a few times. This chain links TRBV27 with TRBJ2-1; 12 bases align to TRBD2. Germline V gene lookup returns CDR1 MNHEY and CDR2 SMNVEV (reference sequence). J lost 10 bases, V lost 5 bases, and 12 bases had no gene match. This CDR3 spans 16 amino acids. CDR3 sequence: CASSVPGTSGRREQFF. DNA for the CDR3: TGTGCCAGCAGTGTACCCGGGACTAGCGGGCGACGCGAGCAGTTCTTC.

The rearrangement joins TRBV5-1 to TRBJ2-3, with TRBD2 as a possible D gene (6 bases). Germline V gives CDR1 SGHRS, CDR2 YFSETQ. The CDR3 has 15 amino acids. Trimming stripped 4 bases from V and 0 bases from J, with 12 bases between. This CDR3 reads CASSHSGTSTDTQYF. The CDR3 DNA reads TGCGCCAGCAGCCACTCAGGGACTAGCACAGATACGCAGTATTTT.

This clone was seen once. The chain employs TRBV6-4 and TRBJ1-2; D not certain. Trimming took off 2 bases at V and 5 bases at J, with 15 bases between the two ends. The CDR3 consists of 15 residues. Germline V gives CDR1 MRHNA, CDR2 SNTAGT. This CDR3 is CASSDGGGFGYGYTF. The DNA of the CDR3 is TGTGCCAGCAGTGACGGCGGAGGGTTCGGATATGGCTACACCTTC.

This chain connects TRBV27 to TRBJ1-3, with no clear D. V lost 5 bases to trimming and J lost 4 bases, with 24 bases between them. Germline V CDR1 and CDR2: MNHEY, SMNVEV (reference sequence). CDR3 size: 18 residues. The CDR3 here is CASSPLGRSLPGGNTIYF. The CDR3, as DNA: TGTGCCAGCAGTCCTCTCGGGCGGTCCCTCCCGGGGGGAAACACCATATATTTT.

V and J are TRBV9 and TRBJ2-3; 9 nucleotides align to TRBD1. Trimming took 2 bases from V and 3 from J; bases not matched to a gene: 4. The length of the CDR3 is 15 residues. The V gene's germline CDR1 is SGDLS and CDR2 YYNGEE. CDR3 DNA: TGTGCCAGCAGCGTCAGGACAGGGGTAACAGATACGCAGTATTTT. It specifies CASSVRTGVTDTQYF. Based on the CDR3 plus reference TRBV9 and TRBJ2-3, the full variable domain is DSGVTQTPKHLITATGQRVTLRCSPRSGDLSVYWYQQSLDQGLQFLIQYYNGEERAKGNILERFSAQQFPDLHSELNLSSLELGDSALYFCASSVRTGVTDTQYFGPGTRLTVL.

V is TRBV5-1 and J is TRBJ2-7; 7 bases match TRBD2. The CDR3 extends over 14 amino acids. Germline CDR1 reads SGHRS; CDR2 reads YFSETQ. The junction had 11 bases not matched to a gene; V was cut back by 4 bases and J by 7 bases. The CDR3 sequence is CASSMTSGVGEQYF. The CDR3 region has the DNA TGCGCCAGCAGCATGACGAGCGGGGTTGGGGAGCAGTACTTC.

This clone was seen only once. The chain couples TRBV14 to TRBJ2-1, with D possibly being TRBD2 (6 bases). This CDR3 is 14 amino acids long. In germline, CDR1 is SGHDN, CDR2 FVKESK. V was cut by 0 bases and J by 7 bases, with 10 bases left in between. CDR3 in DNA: TGTGCCAGCAGCCAAGATATGCGGGGAAATGAGCAGTTCTTC. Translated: CASSQDMRGNEQFF. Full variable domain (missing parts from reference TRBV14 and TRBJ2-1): EAGVTQFPSHSVIEKGQTVTLRCDPISGHDNLYWYRRVMGKEIKFLLHFVKESKQDESGMPNNRFLAERTGGTYSTLKVQPAELEDSGVYFCASSQDMRGNEQFFGPGTRLTVL.

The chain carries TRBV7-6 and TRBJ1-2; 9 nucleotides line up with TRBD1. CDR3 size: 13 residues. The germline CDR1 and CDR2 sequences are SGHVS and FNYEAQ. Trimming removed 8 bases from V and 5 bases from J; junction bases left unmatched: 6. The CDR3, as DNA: TGTGCCAGCGGAACCGGGACAGGGTATGGCTACACCTTC. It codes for CASGTGTGYGYTF.

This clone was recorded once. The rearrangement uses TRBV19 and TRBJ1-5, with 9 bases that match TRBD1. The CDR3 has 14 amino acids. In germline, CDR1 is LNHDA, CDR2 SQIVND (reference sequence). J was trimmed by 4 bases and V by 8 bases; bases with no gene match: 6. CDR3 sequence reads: CASYDRGRNQPQHF. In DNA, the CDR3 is TGTGCCAGTTATGACAGGGGGAGGAATCAGCCCCAGCATTTT.

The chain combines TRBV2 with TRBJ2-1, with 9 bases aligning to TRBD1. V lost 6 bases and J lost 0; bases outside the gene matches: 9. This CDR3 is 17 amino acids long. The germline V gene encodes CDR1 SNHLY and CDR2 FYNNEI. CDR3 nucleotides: TGTGCCAGCAGCCGTGGGACAGGGTTCAGCTCCTACAATGAGCAGTTCTTC. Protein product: CASSRGTGFSSYNEQFF. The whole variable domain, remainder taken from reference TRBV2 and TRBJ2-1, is EPEVTQTPSHQVTQMGQEVILRCVPISNHLYFYWYRQILGQKVEFLVSFYNNEISEKSEIFDDQFSVERPDGSNFTLKIRSTKLEDSAMYFCASSRGTGFSSYNEQFFGPGTRLTVL.

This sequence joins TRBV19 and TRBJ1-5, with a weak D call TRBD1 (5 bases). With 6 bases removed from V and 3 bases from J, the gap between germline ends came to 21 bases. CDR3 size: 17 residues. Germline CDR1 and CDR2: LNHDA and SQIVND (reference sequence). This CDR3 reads CASSEYQGLGHNQPQHF. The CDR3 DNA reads TGTGCCAGTAGCGAATATCAGGGATTGGGGCACAATCAGCCCCAGCATTTT.

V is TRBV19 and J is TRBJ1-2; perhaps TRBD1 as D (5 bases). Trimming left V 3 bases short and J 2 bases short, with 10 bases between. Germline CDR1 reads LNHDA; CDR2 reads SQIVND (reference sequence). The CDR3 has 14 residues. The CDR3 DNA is TGTGCCAGTAGTATCCAGGGATGGAACTATGGCTACACCTTC. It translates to CASSIQGWNYGYTF. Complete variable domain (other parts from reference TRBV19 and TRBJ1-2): DGGITQSPKYLFRKEGQNVTLSCEQNLNHDAMYWYRQDPGQGLRLIYYSQIVNDFQKGDIAEGYSVSREKKESFPLTVTSAQKNPTAFYLCASSIQGWNYGYTFGSGTRLTVV.

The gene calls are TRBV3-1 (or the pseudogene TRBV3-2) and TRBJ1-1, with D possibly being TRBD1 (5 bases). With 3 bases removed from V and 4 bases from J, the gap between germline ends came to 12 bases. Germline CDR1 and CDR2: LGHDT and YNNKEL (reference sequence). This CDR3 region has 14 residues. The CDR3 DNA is TGTGCCAGCAGCCACGGGGGGTGGGGCACTGAAGCTTTCTTT. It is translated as CASSHGGWGTEAFF.

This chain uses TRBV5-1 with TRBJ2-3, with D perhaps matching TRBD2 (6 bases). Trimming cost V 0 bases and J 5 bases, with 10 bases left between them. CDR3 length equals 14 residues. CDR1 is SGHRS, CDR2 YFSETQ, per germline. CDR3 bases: TGCGCCAGCAGCTTGGCGGGAGAGGAAGATACGCAGTATTTT. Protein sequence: CASSLAGEEDTQYF.

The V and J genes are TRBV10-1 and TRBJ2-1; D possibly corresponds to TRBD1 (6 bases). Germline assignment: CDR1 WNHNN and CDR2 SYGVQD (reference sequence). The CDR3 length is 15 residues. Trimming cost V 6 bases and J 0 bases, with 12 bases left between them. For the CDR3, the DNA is TGCGCCAGCAGCCCGGACAGCAGCTCCTACAATGAGCAGTTCTTC. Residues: CASSPDSSSYNEQFF.

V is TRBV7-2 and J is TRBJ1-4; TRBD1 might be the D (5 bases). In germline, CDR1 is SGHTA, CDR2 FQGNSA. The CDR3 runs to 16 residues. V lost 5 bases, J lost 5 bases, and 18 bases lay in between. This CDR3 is CASSDSSVGWNEKLFF. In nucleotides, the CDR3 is TGTGCCAGCAGCGACAGTTCCGTGGGCTGGAATGAAAAACTGTTTTTT.

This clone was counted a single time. The CDR3 coding sequence is TGTGCCAGCAGCGTAGCTGGAGCAGGGGCCCTTGGGGCTGAAGCTTTCTTT. This translates into CASSVAGAGALGAEAFF. The chain combines TRBV9 with TRBJ1-1; D may be TRBD1 (6 bases). The CDR3 contains 17 residues. Germline CDR1 SGDLS, CDR2 YYNGEE. V was clipped by 0 bases and J by 6 bases, with 21 bases between them.